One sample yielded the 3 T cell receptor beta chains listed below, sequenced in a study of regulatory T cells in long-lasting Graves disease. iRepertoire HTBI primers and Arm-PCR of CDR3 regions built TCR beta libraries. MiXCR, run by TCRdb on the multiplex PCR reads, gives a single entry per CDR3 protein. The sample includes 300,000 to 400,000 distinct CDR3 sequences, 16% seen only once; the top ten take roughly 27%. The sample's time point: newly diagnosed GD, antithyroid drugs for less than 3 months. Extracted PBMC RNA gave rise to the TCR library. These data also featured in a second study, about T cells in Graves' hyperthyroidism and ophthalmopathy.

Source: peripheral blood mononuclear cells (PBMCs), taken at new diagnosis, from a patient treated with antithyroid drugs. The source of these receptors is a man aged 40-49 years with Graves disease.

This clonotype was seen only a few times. In DNA form, the CDR3 reads TGCAGTGTAGGACAGGCGGATCGGTCACCCCTCCACTTT. Protein sequence: CSVGQADRSPLHF. The chain uses TRBV20-1 and TRBJ1-6; 7 bases match TRBD1. CDR3 length: 13 amino acids. V lost 7 bases to trimming and J lost 10 bases; unmatched junction nucleotides: 10. Germline V lookup: CDR1 DFQATT, CDR2 SNEGSKA (reference sequence).

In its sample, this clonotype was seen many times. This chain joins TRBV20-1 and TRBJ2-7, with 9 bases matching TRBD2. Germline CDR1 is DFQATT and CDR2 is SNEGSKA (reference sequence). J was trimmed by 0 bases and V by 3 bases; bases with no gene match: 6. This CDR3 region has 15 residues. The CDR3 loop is CSASKRGVPSYEQYF. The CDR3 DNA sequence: TGCAGTGCTAGTAAGCGGGGGGTCCCCTCCTACGAGCAGTACTTC.

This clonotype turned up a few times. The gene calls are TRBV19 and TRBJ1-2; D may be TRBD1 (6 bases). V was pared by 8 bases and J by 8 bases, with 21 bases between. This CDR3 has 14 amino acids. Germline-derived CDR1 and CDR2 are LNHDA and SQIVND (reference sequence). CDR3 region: CASARQERYGGYTF. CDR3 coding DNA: TGTGCCAGTGCCCGACAGGAGCGATATGGAGGCTACACCTTC.